These 9 T cell receptor beta chains were sequenced from one sample in a study of Graves' ophthalmopathy and Graves' hyperthyroidism. Researchers took RNA transcripts and amplified TCR beta CDR3 regions from them. First-round RT-PCR relied on HTBI primers, and a second-round multiplex PCR came next. TCRdb re-derived calls from the multiplex PCR reads in MiXCR, one entry per CDR3 protein. The repertoire holds under 350,000 distinct CDR3 sequences, about 17% seen once, with 9% to 15% in the top ten. Material for sequencing was peripheral blood. The receptors come from an adult man with Graves' ophthalmopathy.

The V gene is TRBV6-1, the J gene TRBJ1-5; D not certain. Germline CDR1 MNHNS, CDR2 SASEGT. Trimming stripped 7 bases from V and 0 bases from J, with 13 bases between. The CDR3 has 15 residues. CDR3 DNA: TGTGCCAGCACCCCGGAGCCATATAGCAATCAGCCCCAGCATTTT. It specifies CASTPEPYSNQPQHF.

This clonotype has ten or more counts. The gene calls are TRBV27 and TRBJ1-2, with TRBD1 identical over 10 bases. Losses at the gene ends were 2 bases for V and 7 bases for J; bases not matched to a gene: 4. Germline CDR1 is MNHEY and CDR2 is SMNVEV (reference sequence). The CDR3 spans 14 residues. CDR3 nucleotides: TGTGCCAGCAGTTTAAAGGACAGGGGGGTTGGCTACACCTTC. It codes for CASSLKDRGVGYTF.

This clonotype was observed many times. The chain is built from TRBV6-5 and TRBJ2-7, with D possibly matching TRBD1 (5 bases). This CDR3 is 13 amino acids long. Deletions cut 6 bases from V and 6 bases from J, with 15 bases between. CDR1 MNHEY and CDR2 SVGAGI come from the germline V gene. The CDR3 sequence: CASRVTLDSEQYF. CDR3 nucleotides: TGTGCCAGCAGGGTAACCCTAGACAGCGAGCAGTACTTC.

The table lists this clonotype with many counts. The chain joins TRBV5-1 to TRBJ2-7; the D gene is possibly TRBD2 (5 bases). CDR1 and CDR2 from the germline V gene are SGHRS and YFSETQ. CDR3 length: 13 residues. The V end lost 7 bases, the J end lost 2 bases, and 13 bases lay between the germline ends. CDR3 DNA sequence: TGCGCCAGCTGGGGAGCCTCCACCTACGAGCAGTACTTC. Amino acid sequence: CASWGASTYEQYF.

CDR3 sequence: CASRLGQTHYGYTF. DNA for the CDR3: TGTGCCAGCAGACTTGGACAGACACACTATGGCTACACCTTC. The chain couples TRBV6-2 or TRBV6-3 to TRBJ1-2; possibly TRBD1 for D (6 bases). This CDR3 contains 14 residues. CDR1 is MNHEY, CDR2 SVGEGT, per germline. Trimming took 6 bases from V and 3 from J, leaving 14 bases between them.

This clonotype has a count of ten or more. This chain links TRBV25-1 with TRBJ2-7; D possibly corresponds to TRBD1 (6 bases). This CDR3 is 13 amino acids long. Trimming took 1 base from V and 2 from J, leaving 6 bases between them. Germline V CDR1 and CDR2: MGHDK, SYGVNS. The CDR3 sequence: CASSEWDTYEQYF. As DNA, the CDR3 is TGTGCCAGCAGTGAATGGGACACCTACGAGCAGTACTTC.

This clonotype came up many times. V and J are TRBV12-3 or TRBV12-4 and TRBJ1-1, with D maybe TRBD1 (6 bases). V shed 1 base and J shed 5 bases, with 20 bases lying between them. The CDR3 consists of 17 residues. CDR3: CASSLEFSRGSVTEAFF. The CDR3 coding sequence is TGTGCCAGCAGTTTAGAATTTAGTAGGGGGTCTGTAACTGAAGCTTTCTTT.

Worth noting for this clonotype: This may arise from a read error, as a much more abundant clone is one base away. It is likely a read error, because the conserved phenylalanine at the end of the CDR3 is missing. The gene calls are TRBV6-2 or TRBV6-3 and TRBJ1-1; no firm D call. This CDR3 has 14 residues. In germline, CDR1 is MNHEY, CDR2 SVGEGT. Deletions cut 2 bases from V and 4 bases from J, with 11 bases between. CDR3 amino acids: CASSYPGSSTEAFL. The CDR3 nucleotides are TGTGCCAGCAGTTACCCAGGTTCCAGCACTGAAGCTTTCCTT.

This clonotype was counted at least ten times. The chain links TRBV19 to TRBJ2-7, with D maybe TRBD1 (5 bases). This CDR3 comprises 14 residues. Trimming cost V 1 base and J 4 bases, with 11 bases left between them. Germline V gene lookup returns CDR1 LNHDA and CDR2 SQIVND (reference sequence). In DNA, the CDR3 is TGTGCCAGTAGTATAGGGACACCGACGTACGAGCAGTACTTC. It yields the protein CASSIGTPTYEQYF. The full variable domain, completed using reference TRBV19 and TRBJ2-7, is DGGITQSPKYLFRKEGQNVTLSCEQNLNHDAMYWYRQDPGQGLRLIYYSQIVNDFQKGDIAEGYSVSREKKESFPLTVTSAQKNPTAFYLCASSIGTPTYEQYFGPGTRLTVT.